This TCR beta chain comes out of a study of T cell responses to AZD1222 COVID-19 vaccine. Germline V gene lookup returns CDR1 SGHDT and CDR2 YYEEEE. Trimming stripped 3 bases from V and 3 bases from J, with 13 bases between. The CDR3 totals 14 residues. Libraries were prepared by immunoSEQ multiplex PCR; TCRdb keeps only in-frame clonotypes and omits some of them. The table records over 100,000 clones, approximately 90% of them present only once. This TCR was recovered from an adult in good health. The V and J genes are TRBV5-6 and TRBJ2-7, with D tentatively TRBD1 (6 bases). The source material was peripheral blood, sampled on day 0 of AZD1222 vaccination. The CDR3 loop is CASSSWGRGYEQYF. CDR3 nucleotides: TGTGCCAGCAGCTCCTGGGGCAGGGGCTACGAGCAGTACTTC.